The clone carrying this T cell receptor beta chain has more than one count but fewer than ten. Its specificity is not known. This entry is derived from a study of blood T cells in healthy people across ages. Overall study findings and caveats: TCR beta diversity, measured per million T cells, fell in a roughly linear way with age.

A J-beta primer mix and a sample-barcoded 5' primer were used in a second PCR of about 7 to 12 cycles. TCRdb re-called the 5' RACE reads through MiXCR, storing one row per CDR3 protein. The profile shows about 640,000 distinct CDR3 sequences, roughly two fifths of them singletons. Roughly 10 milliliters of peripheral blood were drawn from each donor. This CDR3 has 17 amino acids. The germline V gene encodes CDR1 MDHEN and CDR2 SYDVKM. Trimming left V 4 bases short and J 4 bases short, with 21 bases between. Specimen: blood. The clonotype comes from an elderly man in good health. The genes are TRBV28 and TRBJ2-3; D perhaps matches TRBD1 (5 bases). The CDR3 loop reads CASSSHNTPQGPDTQYF. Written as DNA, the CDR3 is TGTGCCAGCAGTTCACATAACACTCCGCAGGGCCCAGATACGCAGTATTTT.